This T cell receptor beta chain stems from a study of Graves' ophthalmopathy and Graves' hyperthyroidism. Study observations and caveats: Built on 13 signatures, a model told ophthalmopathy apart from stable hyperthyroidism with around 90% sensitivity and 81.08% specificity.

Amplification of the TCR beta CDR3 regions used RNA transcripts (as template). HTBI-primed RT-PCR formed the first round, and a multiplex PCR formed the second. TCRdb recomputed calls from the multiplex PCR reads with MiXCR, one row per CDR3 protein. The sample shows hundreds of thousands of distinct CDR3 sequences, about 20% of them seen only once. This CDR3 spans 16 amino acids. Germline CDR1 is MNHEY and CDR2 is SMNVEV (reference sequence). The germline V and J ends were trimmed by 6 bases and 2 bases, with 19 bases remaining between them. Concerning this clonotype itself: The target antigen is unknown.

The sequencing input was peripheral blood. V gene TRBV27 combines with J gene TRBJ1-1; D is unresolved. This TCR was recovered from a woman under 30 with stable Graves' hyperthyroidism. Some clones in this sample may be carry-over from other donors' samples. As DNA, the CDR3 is TGTGCCAGCAGGGACTGGGCCTCTCCCCTTAACACTGAAGCTTTCTTT. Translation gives CASRDWASPLNTEAFF.